Listed below are T cell receptor beta chains from one sample, sequenced in a study of lymphopenia after photon versus proton radiotherapy. The repertoire was sequenced with immunoSEQ multiplex PCR; TCRdb's copy has only in-frame clones and lacks some. Here the sample spans about 22,000 clones, roughly 89% being singletons. Here the sequenced sample was peripheral blood, taken from a patient treated with proton-based radiotherapy. These receptors originate from a man at least 80 years old with esophageal cancer. Both conserved end residues are part of each CDR3. D genes are given only for firm matches. Clone sizes are given selectively: once, few, many, or a class where the clone is expanded.

TRBJ1-2 | NA | TRBV7-9 | NA | TGTGCCAGCAGACCGAAAAGCAGGGTTGAAGGTCCCACCTATGGCTACACCTTC | CASRPKSRVEGPTYGYTF
TRBJ1-6 | NA | TRBV10-3 | TRBD1 | TGTGCCACCACGAGGGGGCTAGGGATCGATAATTCACCCCTCCACTTT | CATTRGLGIDNSPLHF
TRBJ1-3 | NA | TRBV10-3 | TRBD1 | TGTGCCATCAGTAACGACAGGGGATTTAACACCATATATTTT | CAISNDRGFNTIYF
TRBJ1-4 | NA | TRBV5-4 | TRBD1 | TGTGCCAGCAGCTTAAGGTACAGGGGGCAAGGTGAAAAACTGTTTTTT | CASSLRYRGQGEKLFF
TRBJ2-7 | NA | TRBV10-3 | TRBD2 | TGTGCCATCGCCCAGACTAGCCGCTCCTACGAGCAGTACTTC | CAIAQTSRSYEQYF
TRBJ2-7 | NA | TRBV5-1 | NA | TGCGCCAGCAGCTTGAGGGAAGGGCGGGGCTACGAGCAGTACTTC | CASSLREGRGYEQYF
TRBJ2-4 | NA | TRBV5-7 | TRBD2 | TGTGCCAGCAGCAACGGGACTAGCGGGAGCAAAAACATTCAGTACTTC | CASSNGTSGSKNIQYF
TRBJ2-7 | NA | TRBV4-3 | NA | TGCGCCAGCAGCCAAGATAGAACAGGGACGTCCTACGAGCAGTACTTC | CASSQDRTGTSYEQYF
TRBJ2-3 | NA | TRBV11-2 | TRBD2 | TGTGCCAGCAGCCTCCGGGGGGGGTACACAGATACGCAGTATTTT | CASSLRGGYTDTQYF
TRBJ2-1 | NA | TRBV7-8 | NA | TGTGCCAGCAGCTTATTTTCTCCCAAATCCTACAATGAGCAGTTCTTC | CASSLFSPKSYNEQFF
TRBJ2-7 | once | TRBV2 | NA | TGTGCCAGCAGTGCTAACGGGGGGCTCTCCTACGAGCAGTACTTC | CASSANGGLSYEQYF
TRBJ1-1 | NA | TRBV19 | TRBD1 | TGTGCCAGTAGTAATCCCAGACAGGGTGGGGAAGCTTTCTTT | CASSNPRQGGEAFF
TRBJ1-5 | NA | TRBV6-5 | NA | TGTGCCAGCAGTTACCGCGGCTTTAGCAATCAGCCCCAGCATTTT | CASSYRGFSNQPQHF
TRBJ2-1 | NA | TRBV5-6 | NA | TGTGCCAGCACCGATATATCTCACCATGAGCAGTTCTTC | CASTDISHHEQFF
TRBJ2-7 | once | TRBV7-2 | NA | TGTGCCAGCAGCGTCCAGTCCGGGACTCAAGCCTACGAGCAGTACTTC | CASSVQSGTQAYEQYF
TRBJ1-1 | NA | TRBV30 | NA | TGTGCCTGGAGTCCGGACAGCCAAAGCCCCTCGTGGTCGACCACTGAAGCTTTCTTT | CAWSPDSQSPSWSTTEAFF
TRBJ1-4 | NA | TRBV9 | NA | TGTGCCAGCAGCTCAAAGACGGGTTTTGACGAAAAACTGTTTTTT | CASSSKTGFDEKLFF
TRBJ1-3 | NA | TRBV5-6 | NA | TGTGCCAGCAGCTTGGGGTTGGGAAACACCATATATTTT | CASSLGLGNTIYF
TRBJ2-7 | once | TRBV25-1 | TRBD2 | TGTGCCAGCACCTTTAGCGGGCAGTACGAGCAGTACTTC | CASTFSGQYEQYF
TRBJ2-5 | NA | TRBV5-6 | NA | TGTGCCAGCAGCTTGGAGGGGCGCGTCCGCGAAGAGACCCAGTACTTC | CASSLEGRVREETQYF
TRBJ2-4 | NA | TRBV29-1 | NA | TGCAGCGCACTTAGTTGGGAAAACATTCAGTACTTC | CSALSWENIQYF
TRBJ1-2 | NA | TRBV6-1 | TRBD1 | TGTGCCAGCAGTGATTACGGGACAGGGGCTATTGGTCGGTTAGGCTACACCTTC | CASSDYGTGAIGRLGYTF
TRBJ1-5 | NA | TRBV7-2 | NA | TGTGCCAGCAGCTTAAATCCCCGGGGCGCCGGCAATCAGCCCCAGCATTTT | CASSLNPRGAGNQPQHF
TRBJ1-4 | NA | TRBV9 | TRBD1 | TGTGCCAGCAGCGTAGACGGGGACAGGGCTGAAAAACTGTTTTTT | CASSVDGDRAEKLFF
TRBJ2-6 | NA | TRBV6-5 | NA | TGTGCCAGCACCGTCTCTGGGGCCAACGTCCTGACTTTC | CASTVSGANVLTF
TRBJ2-3 | NA | TRBV1 | NA | TGCACCAGCAGCCGTAGCGGGAGAACAGATACGCAGTATTTT | CTSSRSGRTDTQYF
TRBJ2-7 | NA | TRBV2 | NA | TGTGCCAGCAGTGGGCCAGAGAAGCGGGCTTACTACGAGCAGTACTTC | CASSGPEKRAYYEQYF
TRBJ2-1 | NA | TRBV9 | NA | TGTGCCAGCGGTGGAAGTGGGGATTACAATGAGCAGTTCTTC | CASGGSGDYNEQFF
TRBJ2-1 | NA | TRBV9 | NA | TGTGCCAGCAGCATAGGGGGGAGCTCCTACAATGAGCAGTTCTTC | CASSIGGSSYNEQFF
TRBJ1-1 | NA | TRBV7-2 | NA | TGTGCCAGCAGCTTAGTGGCAGGCGTGAACACTGAAGCTTTCTTT | CASSLVAGVNTEAFF
TRBJ2-5 | NA | TRBV7-2 | NA | TGTGCCAGCAGCAGACTACGGGGGGAGACCCAGTACTTC | CASSRLRGETQYF
TRBJ1-1 | NA | TRBV4-1 | TRBD1 | TGCGCCAGCAGCCCCAGGACAGGGGAGGTCCGGGACACTGAAGCTTTCTTT | CASSPRTGEVRDTEAFF
TRBJ2-1 | NA | TRBV11-2 | TRBD2 | TGTGCTATAGGAGGCGGGAGTAACTTACGGGAGCAGTTCTTC | CAIGGGSNLREQFF
TRBJ2-3 | few | TRBV5-4 | NA | TGTGCCAGCAGCTGGGTAACAACACAGGAAGATACGCAGTATTTT | CASSWVTTQEDTQYF
TRBJ1-2 | NA | TRBV11-1 | TRBD1 | TGTGCCAGCAGCACTACGGGACAGGTTACGATTAACTATGGCTACACCTTC | CASSTTGQVTINYGYTF
TRBJ2-2 | NA | TRBV5-6 | NA | TGTGCCAGCGGGGGAGCGGGTGACACCGGGGAGCTGTTTTTT | CASGGAGDTGELFF
TRBJ2-7 | NA | TRBV28 | TRBD1 | TGTGCCAGCACCCAAGCGGACAGGGTCAGGGAGCAGTACTTC | CASTQADRVREQYF
TRBJ2-1 | NA | TRBV19 | TRBD2 | TGTGCCAGTAGTACTCTAGCGGTGACCTACAATGAGCAGTTCTTC | CASSTLAVTYNEQFF
TRBJ2-3 | NA | TRBV5-1 | NA | TGCGCCAGCAGCTTGAACGGGCTACGAACAGATACGCAGTATTTT | CASSLNGLRTDTQYF
TRBJ2-3 | NA | TRBV5-4 | TRBD2 | TGTGCCAGCAGCAGCGGGAGCCAATTCACAGATACGCAGTATTTT | CASSSGSQFTDTQYF
TRBJ2-7 | NA | TRBV5-8 | NA | TGTGCCAGCAGCTTGCCCATTTTGGACCCGAAGTACTTC | CASSLPILDPKYF